Each of the 19 T cell receptor beta chains below was sequenced from the same sample in a study of long-term antiretroviral therapy in people with HIV. This was the immunoSEQ v3.0 assay at survey level. Here immunoSEQ multiplex PCR was the method, and the copy in TCRdb shows in-frame clones only, minus some. The data contain about 24,000 clones, roughly 83% of them singletons. Specimen: unsorted PBMCs, collected 4.2 to 4.5 years after starting antiretroviral therapy. The origin of the receptors is a man aged 25-45 years with HIV.

As DNA, the CDR3 is TGTGCCAGCAGCCAAGAAGGGACTAGCGGGAGGTTAAATGAGCAGTTCTTC. Its protein is CASSQEGTSGRLNEQFF. The V and J genes are TRBV4-2 and TRBJ2-1; 15 bases align to TRBD2. The J segment lost 7 bases and the V segment lost 0 bases, leaving 4 bases of the junction unmatched. Germline values: CDR1 LGHNA, CDR2 YNFKEQ. The CDR3 has 17 amino acids.

This sequence joins TRBV5-6 and TRBJ1-2, with 10 bases fitting TRBD1. J lost 3 bases, V lost 4 bases, and 12 bases had no gene match. The CDR3 runs 17 residues. The germline V gene encodes CDR1 SGHDT and CDR2 YYEEEE. The CDR3 region has the DNA TGTGCCAGCAGCCTACGACAGGGGGCTTACGGGGACTATGGCTACACCTTC. Protein product: CASSLRQGAYGDYGYTF.

This chain uses TRBV7-9 with TRBJ1-2; D call uncertain. Germline CDR1 and CDR2: SEHNR and FQNEAQ (reference sequence). The CDR3 runs to 14 residues. With 3 bases removed from V and 3 bases from J, the gap between germline ends came to 11 bases. The CDR3 region has the DNA TGTGCCAGCAGCTTGACTTCCGGGCACTATGGCTACACCTTC. Translated, it gives CASSLTSGHYGYTF.

Turning to this clone: The junction departs from the called germline gene at one end, perhaps through a read error. The chain has TRBV5-8 and TRBJ2-5; 8 bases line up with TRBD2. The CDR3 extends over 15 amino acids. CDR1 and CDR2 (germline): SGHTS, YDEGEE. The CDR3 here is CASSLLLSGGEAQYF. The DNA for the CDR3 is TGTGCCAGCAGCTTGTTATTAAGCGGGGGAGAGGCCCAGTACTTC.

The V gene is TRBV6-6, the J gene TRBJ1-2; D remains unclear. The CDR3 runs to 13 residues. Germline V gives CDR1 MNHNY, CDR2 SVGAGI (reference sequence). V was pared by 4 bases and J by 1 base, with 7 bases between. CDR3 loop: CASSWAVNYGYTF. In DNA form, the CDR3 reads TGTGCCAGCAGTTGGGCGGTTAACTATGGCTACACCTTC.

The J gene is TRBJ1-5, the V gene TRBV6-5; D remains ambiguous. Germline CDR1 reads MNHEY; CDR2 reads SVGAGI. V was cut by 2 bases and J by 7 bases, with 6 bases left in between. CDR3 size: 12 residues. CDR3 nucleotide sequence: TGTGCCAGCAGTTACCCTGGGCAGCCCCAGCATTTT. It translates to CASSYPGQPQHF.

This chain connects TRBV4-1 to TRBJ2-5; no definite D call. Trimming took 1 base from V and 4 from J, leaving 7 bases between them. The germline gives CDR1 MGHRA, CDR2 YSYEKL. This CDR3 is 13 amino acids long. The CDR3 is CASSQAAPETQYF. The CDR3 nucleotides are TGCGCCAGCAGCCAAGCAGCGCCAGAGACCCAGTACTTC.

This chain links TRBV28 with TRBJ1-5; 8 positions match TRBD1. The junction had 2 bases not matched to a gene; V was cut back by 6 bases and J by 7 bases. Germline V lookup: CDR1 MDHEN, CDR2 SYDVKM. The CDR3 loop spans 12 amino acids. CDR3 coding DNA: TGTGCCAGCAGCGCAGGGGGCCAGCCCCAGCATTTT. Its translation: CASSAGGQPQHF. Full variable domain (outside the CDR3, taken from reference TRBV28 and TRBJ1-5): DVKVTQSSRYLVKRTGEKVFLECVQDMDHENMFWYRQDPGLGLRLIYFSYDVKMKEKGDIPEGYSVSREKKERFSLILESASTNQTSMYLCASSAGGQPQHFGDGTRLSIL.

The gene calls are TRBV7-2 and TRBJ1-5; the match to TRBD1 covers 9 bases. CDR1 is SGHTA and CDR2 is FQGNSA in the germline V gene. The CDR3 is 13 amino acids. The V and J ends lost 6 bases and 4 bases, in that order; junction bases with no gene match: 1. CDR3 coding DNA: TGTGCCAGCAGACAGGGGGCTAATCAGCCCCAGCATTTT. It specifies CASRQGANQPQHF.

This clone is a singleton in its sample. The chain combines TRBV7-3 with TRBJ1-1; D may be TRBD1 (5 bases). V was pared by 6 bases and J by 3 bases, with 11 bases between. Germline values: CDR1 SGHTA, CDR2 FQGTGA. The CDR3 runs 13 residues. The CDR3 nucleotides are TGTGCCAGCAGTTTCGGGGGGGACACTGAAGCTTTCTTT. This sequence encodes CASSFGGDTEAFF.

Only one count was recorded for this clone. V usage is TRBV6-5 and J usage is TRBJ2-2; D gene ambiguous. Deletions cut 5 bases from V and 5 bases from J, with 12 bases between. CDR3 length equals 14 residues. Germline V gene sequence: CDR1 MNHEY, CDR2 SVGAGI. The CDR3 loop is CASSQWVLTGELFF. Written as DNA, the CDR3 is TGTGCCAGCAGTCAGTGGGTACTAACCGGGGAGCTGTTTTTT.

This clone was counted a few times. The chain joins TRBV5-1 to TRBJ1-3; no clear D gene. V was cut by 1 base and J by 4 bases, with 6 bases left in between. CDR3 length: 13 amino acids. Germline V gene lookup returns CDR1 SGHRS and CDR2 YFSETQ. The CDR3: CASSLQGGNTIYF. The CDR3 nucleotides are TGCGCCAGCAGCTTGCAAGGAGGAAACACCATATATTTT.

This CDR3 is CASADSTGTPNSPLHF. The CDR3 bases are TGTGCTAGTGCCGACTCGACCGGGACTCCTAATTCACCCCTCCACTTT. The chain employs TRBV12-5 and TRBJ1-6, with D possibly TRBD1 on 5 matching bases. The germline V and J ends were trimmed by 7 bases and 6 bases, with 19 bases remaining between them. Germline lookup yields CDR1 LGHNT and CDR2 FRNRAP. CDR3 length equals 16 residues.

CDR3 nucleotides: TGTGCCAGCAGCTTTCATCGGAGGCAGTCTGAAGCTTTCTTT. Translated, it gives CASSFHRRQSEAFF. The chain employs TRBV7-9 and TRBJ1-1; D not resolved. Trimming left V 3 bases short and J 6 bases short, with 14 bases between. Looked up from germline, CDR1 is SEHNR and CDR2 is FQNEAQ (reference sequence). The CDR3 is 14 amino acids. Full variable domain (missing parts from reference TRBV7-9 and TRBJ1-1): DTGVSQNPRHKITKRGQNVTFRCDPISEHNRLYWYRQTLGQGPEFLTYFQNEAQLEKSRLLSDRFSAERPKGSFSTLEIQRTEQGDSAMYLCASSFHRRQSEAFFGQGTRLTVV.

This chain connects TRBV11-2 to TRBJ2-7, with 8 bases aligning to TRBD2. The CDR3 has 17 residues. Germline loops: CDR1 SGHAT, CDR2 FQNNGV. Trimming took 0 bases from V and 0 from J; bases not matched to a gene: 7. CDR3 bases: TGTGCCAGCAGCTTAGAGTATACTAGCGGACACTCCTACGAGCAGTACTTC. Translating gives CASSLEYTSGHSYEQYF.

The V call is TRBV7-8, the J call TRBJ2-7, with 7 nucleotides matching TRBD1. The V and J ends lost 2 bases and 1 base, in that order; junction bases with no gene match: 5. CDR3 length: 15 amino acids. CDR1 is SGHVS, CDR2 FQNEAQ, per germline. The CDR3 DNA reads as TGTGCCAGCAGCTTAACGGACAGGTCTTCCTACGAGCAGTACTTC. As protein: CASSLTDRSSYEQYF.

This sequence joins TRBV11-2 and TRBJ2-7; D is ambiguous. CDR3 size: 15 residues. Germline V gene lookup returns CDR1 SGHAT and CDR2 FQNNGV. V lost 2 bases and J 3 bases, leaving 14 bases between the germline ends. In DNA form, the CDR3 reads TGTGCCAGCAGCTTATTCGGAAGTGGCAGCTACGAGCAGTACTTC. Translated, it gives CASSLFGSGSYEQYF.

This chain joins TRBV25-1 and TRBJ2-4, with TRBD2 matching 8 bases. V lost 7 bases, J lost 0 bases, and 2 bases stayed unmatched. Looked up from germline, CDR1 is MGHDK and CDR2 is SYGVNS. There are 14 residues in the CDR3. The CDR3, as DNA: TGTGCCAGCACACGGGGGGGAGCCAAAAACATTCAGTACTTC. Its protein is CASTRGGAKNIQYF.

The chain carries TRBV5-5 and TRBJ2-5; 10 nucleotides align to TRBD1. The V segment lost 0 bases and the J segment 4 bases; nucleotides outside the gene matches: 3. CDR3 length: 15 residues. Germline assignment: CDR1 SGHKS and CDR2 YYEKEE (reference sequence). This CDR3 is CASSLGWTGGETQYF. The CDR3 DNA sequence: TGTGCCAGCAGCTTGGGGTGGACAGGGGGAGAGACCCAGTACTTC.